The 20 T cell receptor beta chains listed next were all sequenced from one sample in a study of blood T cell repertoires in COVID-19. TCRdb's table, derived via immunoSEQ multiplex PCR, lists solely in-frame clones and lacks some. Of 150,000 or so clones in the sample, 90% to 95% were seen once. Sequenced input: peripheral blood. The receptors stem from a woman aged 50 to 65 with acute or convalescent COVID-19.

The rearrangement uses TRBV28 and TRBJ1-1; D possibly corresponds to TRBD1 (5 bases). The CDR3 consists of 14 residues. Germline values: CDR1 MDHEN, CDR2 SYDVKM. The V end lost 6 bases, the J end lost 4 bases, and 15 bases lay between the germline ends. CDR3 residues: CASSPSGGGTEAFF. In DNA, the CDR3 is TGTGCCAGCAGCCCCTCGGGGGGTGGCACTGAAGCTTTCTTT. The full variable domain, completed using reference TRBV28 and TRBJ1-1, is DVKVTQSSRYLVKRTGEKVFLECVQDMDHENMFWYRQDPGLGLRLIYFSYDVKMKEKGDIPEGYSVSREKKERFSLILESASTNQTSMYLCASSPSGGGTEAFFGQGTRLTVV.

V is TRBV18 and J is TRBJ2-2; D ambiguous. The CDR3 is 15 residues long. The V gene's germline CDR1 is KGHSH and CDR2 LQKENI. The V end lost 3 bases, the J end lost 1 base, and 9 bases lay between the germline ends. The chain's CDR3 is CASSPNLENTGELFF. The CDR3, as DNA: TGTGCCAGCTCACCTAATCTAGAGAACACCGGGGAGCTGTTTTTT.

V is TRBV7-9 and J is TRBJ1-4, with TRBD1 as a possible D gene (6 bases). V lost 4 bases and J lost 4, with 10 bases in between. From germline, CDR1 is SEHNR and CDR2 FQNEAQ (reference sequence). The CDR3 has 14 residues. CDR3 coding DNA: TGTGCCAGCAGCTACCGGGACAATAATGAAAAACTGTTTTTT. Translated: CASSYRDNNEKLFF.

V usage is TRBV2 and J usage is TRBJ1-5; TRBD1 matches at 7 bases. CDR1 and CDR2 (germline): SNHLY, FYNNEI. The CDR3 has 15 amino acids. J was trimmed by 0 bases and V by 5 bases; bases with no gene match: 4. The CDR3 coding sequence is TGTGCCAGCAGTCCACAGGGGCTTAGCAATCAGCCCCAGCATTTT. Amino acid sequence: CASSPQGLSNQPQHF.

The chain is built from TRBV3-1 (or the pseudogene TRBV3-2) and TRBJ1-4; 9 bases fit TRBD1. Germline V CDR1 and CDR2: LGHDT, YNNKEL (reference sequence). After removal of 1 base from V and 8 bases from J, the junction contained 5 bases not matched to a gene. The CDR3 loop spans 15 amino acids. The CDR3 bases are TGTGCCAGCAGCCAAGTGGGACAGGGTAGAGAAAAACTGTTTTTT. Its protein is CASSQVGQGREKLFF.

This chain's CDR3 is CASSPTGYSGNTIYF. For the CDR3, the DNA is TGTGCCAGCAGCCCGACAGGTTATTCTGGAAACACCATATATTTT. The J gene is TRBJ1-3, the V gene TRBV14, with TRBD1 as a possible D gene (6 bases). The CDR3 spans 15 residues. CDR1 is SGHDN, CDR2 FVKESK, per germline. Trimming removed 4 bases at V and 1 base at J, with 11 bases between.

The V and J genes are TRBV28 and TRBJ1-2; 9 bases are shared with TRBD1. V trimming: 6 bases; J trimming: 7 bases; junction bases outside the gene matches: 18. CDR3 length: 17 amino acids. The germline CDR1 and CDR2 sequences are MDHEN and SYDVKM. This chain's CDR3 is CASSTRTGTGRRGGYTF. The CDR3 DNA follows: TGTGCCAGCAGCACCCGAACCGGGACAGGGAGGCGAGGTGGCTACACCTTC.

This clone was seen a few times. The chain is built from TRBV21-1 and TRBJ1-1; the table's D call, TRBD1, was not checked against the DNA. TRBV21-1 is tagged as a pseudogene. CDR3 length: 14 residues. CDR3 in DNA: TGTGCCAGCAGCGACAGTTACAGGGGGACAGAAGCTTTCTTT. Translated: CASSDSYRGTEAFF.

The V gene is TRBV2, the J gene TRBJ2-3, with 8 nucleotides matching TRBD2. CDR1 SNHLY and CDR2 FYNNEI come from the germline V gene. V gave up 3 bases and J gave up 1 base; unmatched junction bases: 6. There are 16 residues in the CDR3. Here the CDR3 reads CASSDWGSGGTDTQYF. Written as DNA, the CDR3 is TGTGCCAGCAGTGATTGGGGTAGCGGGGGCACAGATACGCAGTATTTT. Complete variable domain (other parts from reference TRBV2 and TRBJ2-3): EPEVTQTPSHQVTQMGQEVILRCVPISNHLYFYWYRQILGQKVEFLVSFYNNEISEKSEIFDDQFSVERPDGSNFTLKIRSTKLEDSAMYFCASSDWGSGGTDTQYFGPGTRLTVL.

V gene TRBV7-2 combines with J gene TRBJ1-1; a possible D gene is TRBD1 (6 bases). Trimming pared 5 bases from V and 0 bases from J, leaving 19 bases between. The CDR3 has 17 residues. Per the germline V gene, CDR1 is SGHTA and CDR2 is FQGNSA. The CDR3 protein is CASSPNRAAPLNTEAFF. The CDR3 nucleotides are TGTGCCAGCAGCCCAAACAGGGCCGCCCCTTTGAACACTGAAGCTTTCTTT.

The rearrangement links TRBV12-3 or TRBV12-4 to TRBJ2-7, with 7 bases fitting TRBD2. CDR3 size: 13 residues. With V trimmed by 6 bases and J by 5 bases, 7 bases remained unmatched. CDR3 sequence: CASRRTAGDEQYF. The CDR3 DNA reads TGTGCCAGCAGACGAACCGCGGGGGACGAGCAGTACTTC.

This sequence joins TRBV30 and TRBJ2-3, with 8 nucleotides matching TRBD2. Germline trimming cut 0 bases from V and 0 bases from J; bases unmatched to any gene: 8. The V gene's germline CDR1 is GTSNPN and CDR2 SVGIG (reference sequence). CDR3 length equals 17 residues. Here the CDR3 reads CAWSVGLAGGSTDTQYF. In DNA, the CDR3 is TGTGCCTGGAGTGTAGGTTTGGCGGGAGGAAGCACAGATACGCAGTATTTT.

This rearrangement joins TRBV9 to TRBJ2-1, with 7 bases that match TRBD2. The V segment lost 1 base and the J segment 3 bases; nucleotides outside the gene matches: 4. This CDR3 comprises 15 residues. Germline values: CDR1 SGDLS, CDR2 YYNGEE. The CDR3 region has the DNA TGTGCCAGCAGCGTAAGCGGGAACGGCTACAATGAGCAGTTCTTC. Translated, it gives CASSVSGNGYNEQFF.

Here the CDR3 DNA reads TGTGCCAGCAGCTTTCAGGGGATGGCTGAAGCTTTCTTT. Translation gives CASSFQGMAEAFF. This chain joins TRBV7-9 and TRBJ1-1; D might be TRBD1 (6 bases). The V and J ends lost 3 bases and 6 bases respectively, with 11 bases between them. Germline V lookup: CDR1 SEHNR, CDR2 FQNEAQ (reference sequence). This CDR3 is built from 13 residues.

This rearrangement joins TRBV2 to TRBJ2-7; D is undetermined. CDR3 length equals 12 residues. The germline gives CDR1 SNHLY, CDR2 FYNNEI. Trimming left V 5 bases short and J 3 bases short, with 8 bases between. The CDR3 sequence: CASSKLNYEQYF. DNA for the CDR3: TGTGCCAGCAGTAAACTCAACTACGAGCAGTACTTC.

CDR3 residues: CASRPGEGSYEQYF. The CDR3 DNA reads TGTGCCAGCAGGCCTGGGGAGGGCTCCTACGAGCAGTACTTC. V usage is TRBV7-9 and J usage is TRBJ2-7; 7 bases are shared with TRBD2. The V segment lost 6 bases and the J segment 0 bases; nucleotides outside the gene matches: 5. Germline loops: CDR1 SEHNR, CDR2 FQNEAQ (reference sequence). The CDR3 runs to 14 residues.

CDR3 protein: CSASPSGGGTEAFF. CDR3 DNA: TGCAGTGCTAGTCCCTCGGGGGGTGGCACTGAAGCTTTCTTT. This chain links TRBV20-1 with TRBJ1-1; D might be TRBD1 (5 bases). The CDR3 is 14 residues long. CDR1 and CDR2 from the germline V gene are DFQATT and SNEGSKA (reference sequence). Deletions cut 3 bases from V and 4 bases from J, with 15 bases between.

The V gene is TRBV2, the J gene TRBJ2-7; 9 nucleotides align to TRBD1. After removal of 10 bases from V and 4 bases from J, the junction contained 11 bases not matched to a gene. Germline loops: CDR1 SNHLY, CDR2 FYNNEI. CDR3 length: 14 amino acids. CDR3 protein: CAIPVDRGSYEQYF. In nucleotides, the CDR3 is TGTGCCATCCCGGTAGACAGGGGGTCATACGAGCAGTACTTC. The variable domain in full, with the rest retrieved from reference TRBV2 and TRBJ2-7, is EPEVTQTPSHQVTQMGQEVILRCVPISNHLYFYWYRQILGQKVEFLVSFYNNEISEKSEIFDDQFSVERPDGSNFTLKIRSTKLEDSAMYFCAIPVDRGSYEQYFGPGTRLTVT.

This clone was detected only once. This chain joins TRBV6-5 and TRBJ2-7; 10 nucleotides match TRBD1. V gave up 2 bases and J gave up 2 bases; unmatched junction bases: 3. The CDR3 covers 15 residues. CDR1 MNHEY and CDR2 SVGAGI come from the germline V gene. CDR3 nucleotide sequence: TGTGCCAGCAGTTACGGGGGACAGGGGACCTACGAGCAGTACTTC. Protein sequence: CASSYGGQGTYEQYF.

The V call is TRBV5-4, the J call TRBJ1-2; D gene uncertain. The CDR3 consists of 14 residues. Trimming removed 4 bases at V and 4 bases at J, with 14 bases between. Germline V CDR1 and CDR2: SGHNT, YYREEE (reference sequence). Here the CDR3 DNA reads TGTGCCAGCAGCCTGGGAGAGGGCCTCTATGGCTACACCTTC. This gives the protein CASSLGEGLYGYTF.